These 8 T cell receptor beta chains share one sample of origin, sequenced in a study of T cells after yellow fever vaccination. Each CDR3 protein is one row after TCRdb ran MiXCR on the 5' RACE reads. Of about 150,000 distinct CDR3 sequences listed, 6.2% are singletons. The sequences come from CD4+ T cells sorted from PBMCs, collected on the day of the first yellow fever vaccination. The receptor source for this set is a man aged 18 to 30 who received the YFV17D yellow fever vaccine.

J is TRBJ1-3 and V is TRBV12-3 or TRBV12-4; D is undetermined. The CDR3 runs 14 residues. V lost 7 bases to trimming and J lost 0 bases, with 10 bases between them. The CDR3 DNA follows: TGTGCCAGCACGTCGGGAGACTCTGGAAACACCATATATTTT. Residues: CASTSGDSGNTIYF.

The table lists this clonotype with a few counts. The rearrangement joins TRBV6-5 to TRBJ1-6; TRBD1 might be the D (5 bases). Trimming took 5 bases from V and 7 from J, leaving 18 bases between them. The V gene's germline CDR1 is MNHEY and CDR2 SVGAGI. This CDR3 has 16 amino acids. The CDR3 DNA follows: TGTGCCAGCAGTGGAGGACGGACACCGCCGAATTCACCCCTCCACTTT. Protein sequence: CASSGGRTPPNSPLHF.

At least ten counts were recorded for this clonotype. The chain joins TRBV5-6 to TRBJ2-7; 10 nucleotides align to TRBD1. The trim removed 4 bases at V and 0 bases at J, leaving 4 bases unmatched. The CDR3 runs 15 residues. Germline V gives CDR1 SGHDT, CDR2 YYEEEE. CDR3 region: CASSQDRGSSYEQYV. In DNA form, the CDR3 reads TGTGCCAGCAGCCAGGACAGGGGGAGCTCCTACGAGCAGTACGTC.

This clonotype was seen repeatedly, ten times or more. The chain carries TRBV5-1 and TRBJ2-1, with 15 bases matching TRBD2. This CDR3 contains 17 residues. Trimming removed 2 bases from V and 5 bases from J; junction bases left unmatched: 5. Per germline, CDR1 SGHRS and CDR2 YFSETQ. The CDR3 DNA follows: TGCGCCAGCAGCTTTGGACTAGCGGGGGGGATCGACAATGAGCAGTTCTTC. It encodes CASSFGLAGGIDNEQFF.

In this sample, this clonotype turned up many times. The V call is TRBV6-6, the J call TRBJ2-7; unclear D gene. This CDR3 contains 11 residues. Germline assignment: CDR1 MNHNY and CDR2 SVGAGI (reference sequence). V lost 5 bases and J lost 6, with 8 bases in between. CDR3 in amino acids: CASSPRVEQYF. CDR3 bases: TGTGCCAGCAGTCCCCGGGTCGAGCAGTACTTC.

This clonotype was recorded a few times. DNA for the CDR3: TGCGCCAGCAGCTGGGGGGGGTTGAGAGTGAACACTGAAGCTTTCTTT. It is translated as CASSWGGLRVNTEAFF. The chain recombines TRBV5-1 with TRBJ1-1; possible D gene TRBD1, 5 bases. This CDR3 contains 16 residues. V dropped 3 bases and J dropped 0 bases, with 15 bases sitting between them. The germline gives CDR1 SGHRS, CDR2 YFSETQ.

This clonotype occurred a few times. This chain joins TRBV7-6 and TRBJ1-2; 7 positions match TRBD1. CDR1 SGHVS and CDR2 FNYEAQ come from the germline V gene. Trimming at V came to 5 bases and at J to 4 bases, leaving 7 bases not matched to a gene. This CDR3 has 14 amino acids. The CDR3 nucleotides are TGTGCCAGCAGCCCGGCAGGGGGAGGCTATGGCTACACCTTC. Residues: CASSPAGGGYGYTF.

The chain joins TRBV29-1 to TRBJ1-1, with a tentative D call TRBD1 (5 bases). Germline V gene sequence: CDR1 SQVTM, CDR2 ANQGSEA. The V gene lost 7 bases and the J gene lost 1 base, with 13 bases spanning the gap. The CDR3 loop spans 13 amino acids. The CDR3 region has the DNA TGCAGCGCCAACCGGGACGGGAACACTGAAGCTTTCTTT. It yields the protein CSANRDGNTEAFF.